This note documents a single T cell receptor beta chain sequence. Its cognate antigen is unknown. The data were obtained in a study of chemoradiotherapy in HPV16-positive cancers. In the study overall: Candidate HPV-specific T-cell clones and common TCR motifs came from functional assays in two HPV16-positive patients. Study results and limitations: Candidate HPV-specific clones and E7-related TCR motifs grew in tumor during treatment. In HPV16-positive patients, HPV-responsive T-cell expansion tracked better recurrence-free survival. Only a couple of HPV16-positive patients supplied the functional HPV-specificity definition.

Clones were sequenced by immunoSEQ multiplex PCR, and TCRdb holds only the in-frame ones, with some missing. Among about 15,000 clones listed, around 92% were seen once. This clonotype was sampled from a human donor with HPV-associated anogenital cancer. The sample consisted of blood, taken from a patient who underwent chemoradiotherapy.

CDR3 residues: CASSGRQGALGGETQYF. The CDR3 bases are TGTGCCAGCAGCGGGAGACAGGGGGCGTTGGGTGGAGAGACCCAGTACTTC. V is TRBV2 and J is TRBJ2-5; 10 bases map to TRBD1. CDR1 SNHLY and CDR2 FYNNEI come from the germline V gene. Trimming cost V 6 bases and J 4 bases; bases outside gene matches: 14. There are 17 residues in the CDR3.